This T cell receptor beta chain emerged from a study of blood T cell repertoires in COVID-19. For the study at large: Acute and convalescent COVID-19 specimens originated in the United States, Italy and Spain.

Per the original methods: Amplifying reference gene primers gave estimates of nucleated cell counts. The protocol was immunoSEQ multiplex PCR, while the TCRdb copy is restricted to in-frame clones and leaves out a portion. V and J calls and clone size are given by that table; D and trimming were obtained from the DNA. This table has fewer than 200,000 clones, around 85% appearing once. With 4 bases clipped from V and 4 bases from J, the junction kept 10 bases outside the gene matches. The V gene's germline CDR1 is SGHKS and CDR2 YYEKEE (reference sequence). This CDR3 is 15 amino acids long. This clone was seen a handful of times.

The TCR sequence derives from a man aged 60 to 69 who had recovered from COVID-19. The chain joins TRBV5-5 to TRBJ1-2; 7 nucleotides match TRBD1. Sample: peripheral blood. DNA of the CDR3: TGTGCCAGCAGCCGAAGTCTGGGACAGATCTATGGCTACACCTTC. It codes for CASSRSLGQIYGYTF.